This passage covers 31 T cell receptor beta chains from one sample sequenced in a study of a mutant IDH1 vaccine in newly diagnosed glioma. TCRdb's table, derived via immunoSEQ multiplex PCR, lists solely in-frame clones and lacks some. The repertoire has tens of thousands of clones, roughly four fifths of them found once; the top ten carry approximately 20%. Sample time point: baseline, week 1 (first vaccination visit). Treatment specified: pre-vaccination baseline after standard-of-care therapy. Sequences were derived from PBMCs, sampled from a glioma patient treated with radiotherapy, temozolomide or both. Every receptor here comes from a man aged 30 to 39 with glioma.

V is TRBV27 and J is TRBJ2-5; 7 bases fit TRBD2. The CDR3 is 15 residues long. Germline V gene sequence: CDR1 MNHEY, CDR2 SMNVEV (reference sequence). The junction had 13 bases not matched to a gene; V was cut back by 4 bases and J by 8 bases. The CDR3 DNA reads as TGTGCCAGCAGTTATGGGGGGGACTTTCCGGGCACCCAGTACTTC. Amino acid sequence: CASSYGGDFPGTQYF.

The chain carries TRBV4-3 and TRBJ1-5; 7 nucleotides match TRBD1. Germline values: CDR1 LGHNA, CDR2 YSLEER. With V trimmed by 0 bases and J by 7 bases, 9 bases remained unmatched. The CDR3 runs to 16 residues. The CDR3 DNA sequence: TGCGCCAGCAGCCAAGATAAATTGACAGGGCTGCAGCCCCAGCATTTT. It translates to CASSQDKLTGLQPQHF.

CDR3 in amino acids: CASSLRITGPTQREQYF. The DNA for the CDR3 is TGCGCCAGCAGCTTGCGGATAACAGGACCGACTCAGAGGGAGCAGTACTTC. The chain carries TRBV5-1 and TRBJ2-7; possibly TRBD1 for D (5 bases). This CDR3 contains 17 residues. Germline V gene lookup returns CDR1 SGHRS and CDR2 YFSETQ. V was cut by 1 base and J by 7 bases, with 24 bases left in between.

The chain has TRBV6-5 and TRBJ2-3, with D tentatively TRBD2 (5 bases). CDR3 length: 16 amino acids. V was cut by 0 bases and J by 2 bases, with 12 bases left in between. Germline CDR1 MNHEY, CDR2 SVGAGI. The chain's CDR3 is CASSYSKGGFTDTQYF. In nucleotides, the CDR3 is TGTGCCAGCAGTTACTCGAAGGGCGGGTTCACAGATACGCAGTATTTT.

In its sample, this clone was seen a few times. J is TRBJ1-6 and V is TRBV30; maybe TRBD1 (5 bases). V lost 1 base to trimming and J lost 5 bases, with 9 bases between them. This CDR3 comprises 14 residues. Germline V gene data show CDR1 as GTSNPN and CDR2 as SVGIG (reference sequence). The DNA for the CDR3 is TGTGCCTGGAGTGCAGGACAAGATAATTCACCCCTCCACTTT. Amino acids: CAWSAGQDNSPLHF.

The chain couples TRBV4-1 to TRBJ1-5; TRBD1 might be the D (6 bases). Germline V gene lookup returns CDR1 MGHRA and CDR2 YSYEKL. The CDR3 is 18 amino acids. The V end lost 0 bases, the J end lost 0 bases, and 15 bases lay between the germline ends. CDR3 residues: CASSQDPSGEYSNQPQHF. The CDR3 DNA follows: TGCGCCAGCAGCCAAGATCCGTCAGGGGAGTATAGCAATCAGCCCCAGCATTTT.

The chain recombines TRBV6-8 with TRBJ2-7; 8 nucleotides align to TRBD1. The CDR3 sequence is 14 residues long. Germline V CDR1 and CDR2: MNHGY, SAAAGT. Germline trimming cut 2 bases from V and 4 bases from J; bases unmatched to any gene: 4. CDR3 sequence: CASSYHRGWYEQYF. The DNA for the CDR3 is TGTGCCAGCAGTTACCACAGGGGGTGGTACGAGCAGTACTTC.

The rearrangement uses TRBV29-1 and TRBJ2-3; no reliable D call. The CDR3 runs 15 residues. The V and J ends lost 6 bases and 2 bases respectively, with 18 bases between them. CDR1 is SQVTM, CDR2 ANQGSEA, per germline. The CDR3 region has the DNA TGCAGCGTGTCCACCGGGCCCATTTACACAGATACGCAGTATTTT. Its translation: CSVSTGPIYTDTQYF.

V is TRBV6-6 and J is TRBJ1-1; D not resolved. The CDR3 is 11 amino acids. Germline values: CDR1 MNHNY, CDR2 SVGAGI (reference sequence). Trimming took off 8 bases at V and 3 bases at J, with 7 bases between the two ends. CDR3 nucleotide sequence: TGTGCCAGCGCGAGGGACACTGAAGCTTTCTTT. Encoded protein: CASARDTEAFF.

The chain employs TRBV30 and TRBJ2-7; D is uncertain. The CDR3 consists of 13 residues. V dropped 3 bases and J dropped 2 bases, with 11 bases sitting between them. CDR1 is GTSNPN and CDR2 is SVGIG in the germline V gene (reference sequence). The chain's CDR3 is CAWSRDITYEQYF. The CDR3 DNA reads TGTGCCTGGAGCAGAGATATAACCTACGAGCAGTACTTC.

This clone appeared a single time. CDR3 coding DNA: TGTGCCAGCAGCCTCGACTACGAGCAGTTCTTC. Translated, it gives CASSLDYEQFF. The chain has TRBV7-9 and TRBJ2-1, with D maybe TRBD2 (5 bases). V was trimmed by 5 bases and J by 10 bases, leaving 9 bases between them. Germline V gene lookup returns CDR1 SEHNR and CDR2 FQNEAQ (reference sequence). The CDR3 sequence is 11 residues long. Supplemented by reference TRBV7-9 and TRBJ2-1, the full variable domain reads DTGVSQNPRHKITKRGQNVTFRCDPISEHNRLYWYRQTLGQGPEFLTYFQNEAQLEKSRLLSDRFSAERPKGSFSTLEIQRTEQGDSAMYLCASSLDYEQFFGPGTRLTVL.

DNA of the CDR3: TGTGCCAGCAATGCCCGGGGCGGAGGGGTCTATGGCTACACCTTC. Protein: CASNARGGGVYGYTF. The rearrangement joins TRBV2 to TRBJ1-2, with D possibly being TRBD1 (5 bases). This CDR3 has 15 residues. V dropped 7 bases and J dropped 4 bases, with 19 bases sitting between them. Per the germline V gene, CDR1 is SNHLY and CDR2 is FYNNEI.

This clone was recorded a few times. The gene calls are TRBV13 and TRBJ1-2; D call uncertain. This CDR3 spans 14 amino acids. Germline V gives CDR1 PRHDT, CDR2 FYEKMQ (reference sequence). V lost 7 bases and J 3 bases, leaving 15 bases between the germline ends. The CDR3 DNA reads as TGTGCCAGCACGAGGAGAGTTAGCGACTATGGCTACACCTTC. Its protein is CASTRRVSDYGYTF.

This clone has more than one count but fewer than ten. This sequence joins TRBV27 and TRBJ2-7; D remains ambiguous. CDR1 MNHEY and CDR2 SMNVEV come from the germline V gene (reference sequence). The V end was cut by 2 bases, the J end by 4 bases, with 9 bases between. The CDR3 totals 13 residues. In DNA form, the CDR3 reads TGTGCCAGCAGTTTACGGAGTACGTACGAGCAGTACTTC. It is translated as CASSLRSTYEQYF.

The rearrangement links TRBV13 to TRBJ1-1; D is undetermined. Germline-derived CDR1 and CDR2 are PRHDT and FYEKMQ (reference sequence). V was trimmed by 2 bases and J by 7 bases, leaving 8 bases between them. CDR3 length: 12 residues. The CDR3 bases are TGTGCCAGCAGCTTATGGACTGGTGAAGCTTTCTTT. This codes for CASSLWTGEAFF.

The chain is built from TRBV18 and TRBJ1-1, with 8 bases lining up with TRBD1. CDR1 and CDR2 from the germline V gene are KGHSH and LQKENI. Losses at the gene ends were 0 bases for V and 6 bases for J; bases not matched to a gene: 3. The CDR3 is 14 amino acids. In DNA, the CDR3 is TGTGCCAGCTCACCACCCTCGGACAGGGCTGAAGCTTTCTTT. Translated, it gives CASSPPSDRAEAFF.

This clone was counted a single time. The genes are TRBV5-5 and TRBJ2-7; 8 bases line up with TRBD1. V lost 2 bases, J lost 2 bases, and 3 bases stayed unmatched. Germline loops: CDR1 SGHKS, CDR2 YYEKEE (reference sequence). This CDR3 spans 14 amino acids. CDR3 nucleotides: TGTGCCAGCAGCTTTGACAGGGGCACCTACGAGCAGTACTTC. Residues: CASSFDRGTYEQYF.

As concerns this clone: Other DNA variants within this sample encode the same CDR3. The V call is TRBV5-1, the J call TRBJ1-2; TRBD1 agrees at 10 bases. J lost 8 bases, V lost 0 bases, and 4 bases had no gene match. The CDR3 covers 14 residues. From germline, CDR1 is SGHRS and CDR2 YFSETQ. In DNA form, the CDR3 reads TGCGCCAGCAGCTTGGCCGGGGACAGGGGCGGCTACACCTTC. It yields the protein CASSLAGDRGGYTF.

The V call is TRBV5-1, the J call TRBJ2-5, with 9 bases identical to TRBD1. V lost 4 bases and J lost 3; bases outside the gene matches: 7. This CDR3 is built from 15 residues. Germline-derived CDR1 and CDR2 are SGHRS and YFSETQ. CDR3 region: CASSRGDRVEETQYF. CDR3 nucleotide sequence: TGCGCCAGCAGCAGGGGGGACAGGGTAGAAGAGACCCAGTACTTC.

The gene calls are TRBV19 and TRBJ2-7, with no clear D. CDR1 and CDR2 from the germline V gene are LNHDA and SQIVND (reference sequence). The CDR3 runs 14 residues. The V and J ends lost 3 bases and 2 bases respectively, with 11 bases between them. This CDR3 is CASSMLVPAYEQYF. DNA for the CDR3: TGTGCCAGTAGTATGTTGGTTCCCGCCTACGAGCAGTACTTC.

V and J are TRBV28 and TRBJ2-6; possibly TRBD1 or TRBD2 for D (5 bases each). Germline loops: CDR1 MDHEN, CDR2 SYDVKM. The CDR3 sequence is 17 residues long. V lost 5 bases and J 0 bases, leaving 14 bases between the germline ends. The CDR3 bases are TGTGCCAGCAGTGCCGGGGCCTCCTCCTCTGGGGCCAACGTCCTGACTTTC. Its translation is CASSAGASSSGANVLTF.

This clone was found once. The chain recombines TRBV4-1 with TRBJ1-1; 8 positions match TRBD1. V lost 4 bases to trimming and J lost 2 bases; unmatched junction nucleotides: 6. CDR1 is MGHRA, CDR2 YSYEKL, per germline. The CDR3 length is 15 residues. CDR3 sequence: CASSPLRGQNTEAFF. The CDR3 bases are TGCGCCAGCAGCCCACTCAGGGGGCAAAACACTGAAGCTTTCTTT.

The chain has TRBV5-1 and TRBJ2-7; 11 bases map to TRBD2. The CDR3 loop spans 16 amino acids. Trimming cost V 2 bases and J 7 bases; bases outside gene matches: 11. Germline CDR1 and CDR2: SGHRS and YFSETQ. Here the CDR3 reads CASSFSSTSGSYEQYF. The CDR3 nucleotides read TGCGCCAGCAGCTTCTCCTCCACTAGCGGGAGTTATGAGCAGTACTTC. Full variable domain (missing parts from reference TRBV5-1 and TRBJ2-7): KAGVTQTPRYLIKTRGQQVTLSCSPISGHRSVSWYQQTPGQGLQFLFEYFSETQRNKGNFPGRFSGRQFSNSRSEMNVSTLELGDSALYLCASSFSSTSGSYEQYFGPGTRLTVT.

The rearrangement uses TRBV6-1 and TRBJ1-3; 7 bases match TRBD1. From germline, CDR1 is MNHNS and CDR2 SASEGT. The CDR3 spans 17 residues. V was clipped by 2 bases and J by 0 bases; unmatched bases: 7. CDR3 sequence: CASSEPGDSPSGNTIYF. The DNA of the CDR3 is TGTGCCAGCAGTGAACCGGGGGACAGCCCCTCTGGAAACACCATATATTTT.

The rearrangement uses TRBV13 and TRBJ2-2, with D hard to call. CDR1 and CDR2 (germline): PRHDT, FYEKMQ (reference sequence). The CDR3 is 15 amino acids. V lost 7 bases to trimming and J lost 0 bases, with 12 bases between them. The CDR3 here is CASNFGPTNTGELFF. The CDR3 nucleotides are TGTGCCAGCAACTTCGGGCCCACGAACACCGGGGAGCTGTTTTTT.

CDR3 nucleotide sequence: TGCGCCAGCAGCCTTCGGGGGACAGGGGTAGTCGGGGAGCTGTTTTTT. Translation: CASSLRGTGVVGELFF. The J gene is TRBJ2-2, the V gene TRBV4-1; 10 bases match TRBD1. The J segment lost 7 bases and the V segment lost 4 bases, leaving 9 bases of the junction unmatched. Looked up from germline, CDR1 is MGHRA and CDR2 is YSYEKL. The CDR3 has 16 residues.

This chain connects TRBV2 to TRBJ2-1; tentative D call: TRBD1 (6 bases). The germline V gene encodes CDR1 SNHLY and CDR2 FYNNEI. V lost 6 bases, J lost 8 bases, and 23 bases lay in between. There are 16 residues in the CDR3. The CDR3 loop is CASSSLGGPPSYEQFF. The CDR3 DNA reads as TGTGCCAGCAGCTCCTTAGGGGGACCCCCTTCGTATGAGCAGTTCTTC.

This rearrangement joins TRBV19 to TRBJ1-2; 9 bases agree with TRBD1. V dropped 5 bases and J dropped 6; count of bases not matched to a gene: 7. Looked up from germline, CDR1 is LNHDA and CDR2 is SQIVND (reference sequence). There are 14 residues in the CDR3. The CDR3 here is CASSPQGAKDGYTF. As DNA, the CDR3 is TGTGCCAGTAGTCCACAGGGGGCTAAGGATGGCTACACCTTC.

Comment on this clone: One end of the junction varies from germline; a read error may be responsible. This chain links TRBV29-1 with TRBJ2-7; 11 bases fit TRBD2. The germline V gene encodes CDR1 SQVTM and CDR2 ANQGSEA. This CDR3 has 14 amino acids. In nucleotides, the CDR3 is TGCAGCGTCGAAGGGACTAGCGGCTCCTACGAGCAGTACTTC. It codes for CSVEGTSGSYEQYF.

The count of this clone is one. The gene calls are TRBV6-1 and TRBJ2-7, with 9 positions matching TRBD1. Trimming took 3 bases from V and 3 from J; bases not matched to a gene: 3. The CDR3 sequence is 14 residues long. In germline, CDR1 is MNHNS, CDR2 SASEGT. CDR3 coding DNA: TGTGCCAGCAGTGATTTGGACAGGGGCTACGAGCAGTACTTC. Its protein product is CASSDLDRGYEQYF.

This chain joins TRBV7-2 and TRBJ1-6; unclear D gene. The V end was cut by 1 base, the J end by 9 bases, with 4 bases between. Germline-derived CDR1 and CDR2 are SGHTA and FQGNSA. This CDR3 is 12 amino acids long. The CDR3 protein is CASSLGVSPLHF. The CDR3 DNA reads TGTGCCAGCAGCTTAGGGGTTTCACCCCTCCACTTT.